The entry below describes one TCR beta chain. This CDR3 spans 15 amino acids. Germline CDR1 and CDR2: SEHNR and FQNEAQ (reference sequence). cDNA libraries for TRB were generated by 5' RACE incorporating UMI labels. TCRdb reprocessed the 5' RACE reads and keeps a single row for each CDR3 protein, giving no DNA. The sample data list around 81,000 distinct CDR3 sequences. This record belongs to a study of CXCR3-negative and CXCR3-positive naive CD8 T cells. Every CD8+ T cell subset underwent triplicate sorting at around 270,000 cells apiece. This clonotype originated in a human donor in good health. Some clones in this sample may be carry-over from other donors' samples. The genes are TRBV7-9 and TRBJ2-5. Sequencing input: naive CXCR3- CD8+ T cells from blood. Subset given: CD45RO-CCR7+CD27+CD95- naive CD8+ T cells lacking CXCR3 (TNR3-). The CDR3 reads CASSLVQPDKETQYF.